Below are 29 T cell receptor beta chains sequenced from a single sample in a study of blood T cell repertoires in COVID-19. Sequencing used immunoSEQ multiplex PCR; TCRdb keeps in-frame clones, though not all of them. The data contain about 280,000 clones, 85% of them singletons. Source material: peripheral blood. The receptors originated from a man between 50 and 59 years old with active or convalescent COVID-19.

This chain connects TRBV7-8 to TRBJ2-1; D may be TRBD2 (6 bases). The V gene lost 5 bases and the J gene lost 2 bases, with 19 bases spanning the gap. The CDR3 spans 17 residues. The germline V gene encodes CDR1 SGHVS and CDR2 FQNEAQ. The CDR3 loop is CASSPPRRVRPYNEQFF. In DNA, the CDR3 is TGTGCCAGCAGCCCCCCCAGGAGGGTAAGGCCCTACAATGAGCAGTTCTTC.

The V gene is TRBV12-3 or TRBV12-4, the J gene TRBJ2-7; weak D call: TRBD1 (5 bases). V was pared by 4 bases and J by 4 bases, with 8 bases between. The CDR3 has 12 residues. The CDR3 spells CASSYTGYEQYF. The CDR3 DNA is TGTGCCAGCAGTTATACAGGATACGAGCAGTACTTC.

This clone has only a few counts. The gene calls are TRBV4-2 and TRBJ2-7, with TRBD1 as a possible D gene (6 bases). Germline V gene lookup returns CDR1 LGHNA and CDR2 YNFKEQ. V was cut by 1 base and J by 2 bases, with 9 bases left in between. CDR3 length: 14 residues. CDR3 in DNA: TGTGCCAGCAGCCAAGCAGAGGGGGCCTACGAGCAGTACTTC. This codes for CASSQAEGAYEQYF.

The chain links TRBV5-5 to TRBJ2-5; a weak D match, TRBD2 (5 bases). Trimming shortened V by 1 base and J by 5 bases, and 12 bases separated the two germline ends. The CDR3 length is 14 residues. CDR1 and CDR2 (germline): SGHKS, YYEKEE (reference sequence). The CDR3 protein is CASSLMAPGETQYF. As DNA, the CDR3 is TGTGCCAGCAGCTTGATGGCTCCGGGGGAGACCCAGTACTTC.

This clone turned up a few times. The chain is built from TRBV6-5 and TRBJ1-1; a possible D gene is TRBD1 (5 bases). The CDR3 has 16 residues. In germline, CDR1 is MNHEY, CDR2 SVGAGI. With 4 bases removed from V and 3 bases from J, the gap between germline ends came to 18 bases. The CDR3 reads CASSSAFQGGDTEAFF. The DNA of the CDR3 is TGTGCCAGCAGTTCCGCTTTTCAGGGTGGGGACACTGAAGCTTTCTTT.

The CDR3 protein is CASSDPTDRDWGTQYF. As DNA, the CDR3 is TGTGCCAGCAGTGACCCCACAGACAGGGATTGGGGGACCCAGTACTTC. This chain connects TRBV6-1 to TRBJ2-5; 7 bases fit TRBD1. The trim removed 3 bases at V and 7 bases at J, leaving 14 bases unmatched. Germline CDR1 MNHNS, CDR2 SASEGT. The CDR3 has 16 residues.

The chain carries TRBV7-9 and TRBJ2-5, with D tentatively TRBD2 (5 bases). The CDR3 runs 14 residues. Trimming pared 2 bases from V and 4 bases from J, leaving 11 bases between. Germline assignment: CDR1 SEHNR and CDR2 FQNEAQ (reference sequence). The CDR3 loop is CASSLRGEGETQYF. CDR3 nucleotides: TGTGCCAGCAGCTTAAGAGGCGAGGGAGAGACCCAGTACTTC. The full variable domain, completed using reference TRBV7-9 and TRBJ2-5, is DTGVSQNPRHKITKRGQNVTFRCDPISEHNRLYWYRQTLGQGPEFLTYFQNEAQLEKSRLLSDRFSAERPKGSFSTLEIQRTEQGDSAMYLCASSLRGEGETQYFGPGTRLLVL.

In this sample, this clone turned up a few times. The chain recombines TRBV3-1 (or the pseudogene TRBV3-2) with TRBJ1-5; the D is unclear. This CDR3 spans 13 amino acids. Between the trimmed V and J ends, which lost 1 base and 4 bases, there was a span of 5 bases. Germline CDR1 is LGHDT and CDR2 is YNNKEL (reference sequence). CDR3 DNA sequence: TGTGCCAGCAGCCAAGCTAGGAATCAGCCCCAGCATTTT. This gives the protein CASSQARNQPQHF.

The chain uses TRBV28 and TRBJ2-3; tentatively, D is TRBD1 (6 bases). The V gene lost 6 bases and the J gene lost 4 bases, with 17 bases spanning the gap. The CDR3 extends over 15 amino acids. CDR1 is MDHEN, CDR2 SYDVKM, per germline. CDR3 amino acids: CASSPGEGLADTQYF. The CDR3 nucleotides are TGTGCCAGCAGCCCAGGGGAAGGCCTGGCAGATACGCAGTATTTT.

The chain has TRBV6-5 and TRBJ2-7; 12 bases are a match to TRBD2. CDR1 and CDR2 from the germline V gene are MNHEY and SVGAGI. The V and J ends lost 7 bases and 0 bases, in that order; junction bases with no gene match: 4. CDR3 length: 15 residues. The CDR3 region is CASNLAGGSSYEQYF. DNA of the CDR3: TGTGCCAGCAACCTAGCGGGAGGGAGCTCCTACGAGCAGTACTTC.

There are a few counts of this clone. In DNA form, the CDR3 reads TGTGCCGGGCAGGGGCAGTACAGCGGCTACACCTTC. Amino acid sequence: CAGQGQYSGYTF. The chain has TRBV10-3 and TRBJ1-2, with D perhaps TRBD1 (6 bases). Trimming took 11 bases from V and 8 from J, leaving 18 bases between them. CDR3 size: 12 residues. Germline V gene data show CDR1 as ENHRY and CDR2 as SYGVKD.

This chain connects TRBV9 to TRBJ2-3; 9 bases align to TRBD2. The length of the CDR3 is 15 residues. The junction had 9 bases not matched to a gene; V was cut back by 4 bases and J by 6 bases. Germline V lookup: CDR1 SGDLS, CDR2 YYNGEE. The CDR3: CASSPGLAGGDTQYF. The CDR3 DNA sequence: TGTGCCAGCAGCCCGGGACTAGCAGGCGGGGATACGCAGTATTTT.

Only a few counts were recorded for this clone. The DNA for the CDR3 is TGTGCCAGCAGCGGAATAGGGAGGTCCACCGGGGAGCTGTTTTTT. Its translation is CASSGIGRSTGELFF. This rearrangement joins TRBV2 to TRBJ2-2; D might be TRBD2 (6 bases). V was shortened by 6 bases and J by 4 bases, with 15 bases between the two germline ends. This CDR3 has 15 amino acids. CDR1 is SNHLY and CDR2 is FYNNEI in the germline V gene.

V gene TRBV2 combines with J gene TRBJ2-3, with a tentative D call TRBD2 (5 bases). The CDR3 contains 16 residues. CDR1 and CDR2 from the germline V gene are SNHLY and FYNNEI. V was pared by 3 bases and J by 1 base, with 14 bases between. The CDR3 nucleotides read TGTGCCAGCAGTGACCTACGGTGGGGAGGCACAGATACGCAGTATTTT. Translated, it gives CASSDLRWGGTDTQYF.

The chain has TRBV5-1 and TRBJ2-2; 7 nucleotides match TRBD1. This CDR3 contains 15 residues. J lost 4 bases, V lost 4 bases, and 7 bases had no gene match. Germline V gene sequence: CDR1 SGHRS, CDR2 YFSETQ. CDR3 nucleotides: TGCGCCAGCAGCACAGGGGCCCTGGCCACCGGGGAGCTGTTTTTT. This encodes CASSTGALATGELFF. Full variable domain (missing parts from reference TRBV5-1 and TRBJ2-2): KAGVTQTPRYLIKTRGQQVTLSCSPISGHRSVSWYQQTPGQGLQFLFEYFSETQRNKGNFPGRFSGRQFSNSRSEMNVSTLELGDSALYLCASSTGALATGELFFGEGSRLTVL.

The chain uses TRBV27 and TRBJ2-7; 10 nucleotides match TRBD2. The germline gives CDR1 MNHEY, CDR2 SMNVEV (reference sequence). This CDR3 region has 15 residues. J lost 3 bases, V lost 5 bases, and 7 bases had no gene match. CDR3 amino acids: CASSPSLAGYYEQYF. In DNA form, the CDR3 reads TGTGCCAGCAGTCCGTCACTAGCGGGATACTACGAGCAGTACTTC.

The chain recombines TRBV19 with TRBJ1-1, with TRBD1 identical over 8 bases. Trimming removed 7 bases from V and 1 base from J; junction bases left unmatched: 11. This CDR3 has 16 amino acids. Looked up from germline, CDR1 is LNHDA and CDR2 is SQIVND (reference sequence). The CDR3 loop reads CASTYPGTGGNTEAFF. Here the CDR3 DNA reads TGTGCCAGTACCTACCCCGGGACAGGTGGGAACACTGAAGCTTTCTTT.

This chain joins TRBV4-2 and TRBJ1-3; no firm D call. From germline, CDR1 is LGHNA and CDR2 YNFKEQ. V lost 3 bases to trimming and J lost 0 bases, with 9 bases between them. The CDR3 length is 15 residues. This CDR3 reads CASSQGESSGNTIYF. CDR3 coding DNA: TGTGCCAGCAGCCAGGGAGAGAGCTCTGGAAACACCATATATTTT.

This sequence joins TRBV27 and TRBJ2-7; 16 positions agree with TRBD2. The CDR3 is made up of 17 amino acids. The V gene end was trimmed by 3 bases and the J gene end by 7 bases; junction bases not matched to a gene: 9. The germline V gene has CDR1 MNHEY and CDR2 SMNVEV (reference sequence). For the CDR3, the DNA is TGTGCCAGCAGTTTGAGGAGGCCGGGACTAGCGGGAGGGGAGCAGTACTTC. Protein sequence: CASSLRRPGLAGGEQYF.

This chain connects TRBV18 to TRBJ1-1; weak D call: TRBD1 (6 bases). CDR3 length equals 15 residues. V lost 3 bases, J lost 0 bases, and 11 bases lay in between. Germline V gene lookup returns CDR1 KGHSH and CDR2 LQKENI. This CDR3 is CASSPIEGVNTEAFF. DNA for the CDR3: TGTGCCAGCTCACCTATCGAGGGGGTGAACACTGAAGCTTTCTTT.

V and J are TRBV13 and TRBJ2-2, with 9 bases aligning to TRBD2. Germline CDR1 and CDR2: PRHDT and FYEKMQ (reference sequence). Trimming at V came to 0 bases and at J to 1 base, leaving 0 bases not matched to a gene. This CDR3 region has 16 residues. Written as DNA, the CDR3 is TGTGCCAGCAGCTTAGGACTAGCGGGGAACACCGGGGAGCTGTTTTTT. As protein: CASSLGLAGNTGELFF.

This chain uses TRBV7-9 with TRBJ2-3, with a weak D call TRBD1 (6 bases). CDR1 and CDR2 from the germline V gene are SEHNR and FQNEAQ (reference sequence). The CDR3 loop spans 14 amino acids. V was shortened by 1 base and J by 6 bases, with 11 bases between the two germline ends. The CDR3 DNA reads TGTGCCAGCAGCTTAGAGGGGGTTGGGGATACGCAGTATTTT. This gives the protein CASSLEGVGDTQYF.

The rearrangement links TRBV5-8 to TRBJ2-7, with a weak D call TRBD2 (6 bases). Per germline, CDR1 SGHTS and CDR2 YDEGEE. This CDR3 comprises 14 residues. Trimming shortened V by 0 bases and J by 1 base, and 8 bases separated the two germline ends. The CDR3 loop is CASSLVAGSYEQYF. The CDR3 DNA sequence: TGTGCCAGCAGCTTGGTGGCGGGGTCCTACGAGCAGTACTTC. The entire variable domain, with the rest obtained from reference TRBV5-8 and TRBJ2-7, is as follows: EAGVTQSPTHLIKTRGQQATLRCSPISGHTSVYWYQQALGLGLQFLLWYDEGEERNRGNFPPRFSGRQFPNYSSELNVNALELEDSALYLCASSLVAGSYEQYFGPGTRLTVT.

The chain couples TRBV5-6 to TRBJ2-1; 11 bases match TRBD2. The V segment lost 0 bases and the J segment 12 bases; nucleotides outside the gene matches: 11. The CDR3 covers 16 residues. Germline V gene lookup returns CDR1 SGHDT and CDR2 YYEEEE. The CDR3 loop reads CASSLGIAGGPGGQFF. CDR3 coding DNA: TGTGCCAGCAGCTTGGGAATAGCGGGAGGGCCTGGGGGGCAGTTCTTC.

This chain connects TRBV11-3 to TRBJ2-1; D may be TRBD2 (5 bases). There are 15 residues in the CDR3. Germline V gives CDR1 SGHNT, CDR2 YENEEA. V was trimmed by 5 bases and J by 4 bases, leaving 15 bases between them. The DNA of the CDR3 is TGTGCCAGCAGCCCCTCCAGCGGACCATACAATGAGCAGTTCTTC. It yields the protein CASSPSSGPYNEQFF.

In DNA form, the CDR3 reads TGTGCCTGGAGTGGACTAGCGGGAGGGTGGCATGAGCAGTTCTTC. It codes for CAWSGLAGGWHEQFF. The chain employs TRBV30 and TRBJ2-1; 14 bases match TRBD2. The CDR3 is 15 amino acids. V lost 1 base and J lost 8; bases outside the gene matches: 4. Germline loops: CDR1 GTSNPN, CDR2 SVGIG (reference sequence).

The V gene is TRBV14, the J gene TRBJ1-1; D is ambiguous. Trimming shortened V by 7 bases and J by 2 bases, and 17 bases separated the two germline ends. This CDR3 contains 15 residues. CDR1 and CDR2 (germline): SGHDN, FVKESK. CDR3 in amino acids: CASTQAQVSNTEAFF. The CDR3 nucleotides are TGTGCCAGCACTCAGGCCCAGGTGTCAAACACTGAAGCTTTCTTT.

This chain joins TRBV25-1 and TRBJ2-7; the match to TRBD2 covers 7 bases. CDR1 MGHDK and CDR2 SYGVNS come from the germline V gene. V lost 11 bases to trimming and J lost 4 bases; unmatched junction nucleotides: 11. This CDR3 contains 13 residues. CDR3 in DNA: TGTGCCGTTGGGGCGGGAGCATCGTACGAGCAGTACTTC. It translates to CAVGAGASYEQYF.

The chain has TRBV10-3 and TRBJ2-3, with 9 bases identical to TRBD2. V gave up 2 bases and J gave up 5 bases; unmatched junction bases: 5. CDR1 ENHRY and CDR2 SYGVKD come from the germline V gene. CDR3 length: 15 amino acids. The CDR3 region has the DNA TGTGCCATCAGTGAGGCGGGAGGGAAGGTAGATACGCAGTATTTT. This codes for CAISEAGGKVDTQYF.